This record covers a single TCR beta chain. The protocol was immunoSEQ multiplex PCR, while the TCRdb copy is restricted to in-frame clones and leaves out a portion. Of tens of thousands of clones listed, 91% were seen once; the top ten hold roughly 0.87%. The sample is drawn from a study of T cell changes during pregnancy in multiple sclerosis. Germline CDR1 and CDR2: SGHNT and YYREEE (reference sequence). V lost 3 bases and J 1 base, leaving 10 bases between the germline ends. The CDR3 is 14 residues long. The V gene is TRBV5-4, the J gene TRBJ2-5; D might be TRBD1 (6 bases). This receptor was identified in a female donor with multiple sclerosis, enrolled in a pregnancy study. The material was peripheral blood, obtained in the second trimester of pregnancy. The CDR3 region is CASSSGHFQETQYF. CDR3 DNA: TGTGCCAGCAGCTCGGGACACTTCCAAGAGACCCAGTACTTC.